The 21 T cell receptor beta chains given below trace back to one sample, sequenced in a study of cytomegalovirus exposure and HLA in healthy donors. The PCR ran on 60 Vbeta and 13 Jbeta primers. Generated by immunoSEQ multiplex PCR, the TCRdb table keeps only in-frame clones and is missing some. Of 200,000 to 300,000 clones detected, about four fifths appear once; the ten largest clones hold approximately 5.3%. Sequencing used PBMCs. Receptors originate from a middle-aged woman in good health and CMV-seropositive.

The gene calls are TRBV27 and TRBJ2-7, with D perhaps TRBD1 (6 bases). The V gene's germline CDR1 is MNHEY and CDR2 SMNVEV (reference sequence). CDR3 length: 16 amino acids. The V and J ends lost 4 bases and 3 bases respectively, with 19 bases between them. As DNA, the CDR3 is TGTGCCAGCAGTTCCCCGAGCCGGACAGCTGTCTACGAGCAGTACTTC. It is translated as CASSSPSRTAVYEQYF.

Only one count was recorded for this clone. The V gene is TRBV10-3, the J gene TRBJ2-7, with TRBD2 identical over 7 bases. The CDR3 has 15 residues. V shed 4 bases, J shed 1 base, and the junction held 7 bases outside the gene matches. From germline, CDR1 is ENHRY and CDR2 SYGVKD. CDR3 sequence (DNA): TGTGCCATCAGTGTATCTCTAGCGGAGTCCTACGAGCAGTACTTC. This encodes CAISVSLAESYEQYF.

The chain recombines TRBV7-2 with TRBJ2-7; 8 bases fit TRBD2. The CDR3 has 15 amino acids. The germline CDR1 and CDR2 sequences are SGHTA and FQGNSA. The junction had 4 bases not matched to a gene; V was cut back by 1 base and J by 2 bases. The CDR3 sequence: CASSLEAGVTYEQYF. The CDR3 DNA follows: TGTGCCAGCAGCTTAGAAGCGGGAGTTACCTACGAGCAGTACTTC. Using reference TRBV7-2 and TRBJ2-7 for the parts outside the CDR3, the full variable domain is GAGVSQSPSNKVTEKGKDVELRCDPISGHTALYWYRQSLGQGLEFLIYFQGNSAPDKSGLPSDRFSAERTGGSVSTLTIQRTQQEDSAVYLCASSLEAGVTYEQYFGPGTRLTVT.

This clone was observed a few times. This chain joins TRBV5-1 and TRBJ2-6; TRBD1 is a possible D gene (5 bases). The germline gives CDR1 SGHRS, CDR2 YFSETQ. The germline V and J ends were trimmed by 3 bases and 0 bases, with 10 bases remaining between them. The CDR3 spans 16 residues. The CDR3 sequence is CASSSTTASGANVLTF. The CDR3 nucleotides read TGCGCCAGCAGCTCGACGACAGCCTCTGGGGCCAACGTCCTGACTTTC. Variable domain in full (rest from reference TRBV5-1 and TRBJ2-6): KAGVTQTPRYLIKTRGQQVTLSCSPISGHRSVSWYQQTPGQGLQFLFEYFSETQRNKGNFPGRFSGRQFSNSRSEMNVSTLELGDSALYLCASSSTTASGANVLTFGAGSRLTVL.

This clone was seen only once. The chain uses TRBV25-1 and TRBJ2-7, with D tentatively TRBD1 (5 bases). The germline V gene has CDR1 MGHDK and CDR2 SYGVNS. V was pared by 7 bases and J by 2 bases, with 12 bases between. This CDR3 has 13 residues. The CDR3 protein is CASTKSGTYEQYF. The CDR3 DNA reads TGTGCCAGCACCAAGTCAGGGACCTACGAGCAGTACTTC.

The gene calls are TRBV11-3 and TRBJ2-1, with a tentative D call TRBD1 (5 bases). The CDR3 loop spans 14 amino acids. Germline loops: CDR1 SGHNT, CDR2 YENEEA. V lost 4 bases, J lost 5 bases, and 12 bases lay in between. The CDR3, as DNA: TGTGCCAGCAGCTACCGACAGAGTCACAATGAGCAGTTCTTC. It yields the protein CASSYRQSHNEQFF.

The CDR3 reads CASSSLAGGPRSTDTQYF. CDR3 DNA sequence: TGTGCCAGCAGCTCCCTAGCGGGAGGGCCCCGTAGCACAGATACGCAGTATTTT. The V gene is TRBV5-4, the J gene TRBJ2-3, with 12 nucleotides matching TRBD2. The CDR3 totals 18 residues. Losses at the gene ends were 3 bases for V and 0 bases for J; bases not matched to a gene: 8. Germline CDR1 is SGHNT and CDR2 is YYREEE (reference sequence). Full variable domain (remainder filled in from reference TRBV5-4 and TRBJ2-3): ETGVTQSPTHLIKTRGQQVTLRCSSQSGHNTVSWYQQALGQGPQFIFQYYREEENGRGNFPPRFSGLQFPNYSSELNVNALELDDSALYLCASSSLAGGPRSTDTQYFGPGTRLTVL.

The CDR3 loop is CASSLTGGTSYNEQFF. The CDR3 coding sequence is TGTGCCAGCAGCTTAACCGGGGGAACCTCCTACAATGAGCAGTTCTTC. The J gene is TRBJ2-1, the V gene TRBV7-3; D possibly corresponds to TRBD2 (6 bases). The CDR3 consists of 16 residues. V gave up 0 bases and J gave up 0 bases, with 9 bases separating them. Germline CDR1 reads SGHTA; CDR2 reads FQGTGA. Full variable domain (rest looked up from reference TRBV7-3 and TRBJ2-1): GAGVSQTPSNKVTEKGKYVELRCDPISGHTALYWYRQSLGQGPEFLIYFQGTGAADDSGLPNDRFFAVRPEGSVSTLKIQRTERGDSAVYLCASSLTGGTSYNEQFFGPGTRLTVL.

This CDR3 is CASSQGGAGAYGYTF. Written as DNA, the CDR3 is TGTGCCAGCAGCCAAGGGGGAGCCGGGGCCTATGGCTACACCTTC. The chain joins TRBV11-3 to TRBJ1-2; a weak D match, TRBD1 (6 bases). Looked up from germline, CDR1 is SGHNT and CDR2 is YENEEA. The V gene lost 5 bases and the J gene lost 4 bases, with 17 bases spanning the gap. This CDR3 contains 15 residues.

Only one count was recorded for this clone. The gene calls are TRBV5-1 and TRBJ2-5; a possible D gene is TRBD1 (5 bases). V was pared by 4 bases and J by 4 bases, with 11 bases between. The CDR3 sequence is 13 residues long. Germline CDR1 is SGHRS and CDR2 is YFSETQ. The CDR3 region is CASSMGRGETQYF. For the CDR3, the DNA is TGCGCCAGCAGCATGGGTAGGGGAGAGACCCAGTACTTC. Drawing the rest from reference TRBV5-1 and TRBJ2-5, the complete variable domain is KAGVTQTPRYLIKTRGQQVTLSCSPISGHRSVSWYQQTPGQGLQFLFEYFSETQRNKGNFPGRFSGRQFSNSRSEMNVSTLELGDSALYLCASSMGRGETQYFGPGTRLLVL.

This clone was recorded a few times. CDR3 bases: TGTGCCAGTAGAGGACAGCTTGAAGCTTTCTTT. Encoded protein: CASRGQLEAFF. V is TRBV19 and J is TRBJ1-1; the D gene is possibly TRBD1 (6 bases). V was trimmed by 6 bases and J by 7 bases, leaving 9 bases between them. The CDR3 consists of 11 residues. The V gene's germline CDR1 is LNHDA and CDR2 SQIVND (reference sequence).

The V gene is TRBV4-2, the J gene TRBJ1-1, with D possibly TRBD1 on 5 matching bases. V lost 4 bases to trimming and J lost 7 bases, with 19 bases between them. There are 15 residues in the CDR3. From germline, CDR1 is LGHNA and CDR2 YNFKEQ. The CDR3 DNA reads as TGTGCCAGCAGCCCCGGCGAAGGGGCTATGGTTGAAGCTTTCTTT. It translates to CASSPGEGAMVEAFF.

As regards this clone: Relative to the germline gene, one junction end is altered; a read error may explain this. The chain employs TRBV5-4 and TRBJ1-1; D uncertain. Germline CDR1 and CDR2: SGHNT and YYREEE (reference sequence). CDR3 length: 13 residues. The CDR3 is CASSPYRNTEAFF. CDR3 DNA: TGCGCCAGCAGCCCCTATAGGAACACTGAAGCTTTCTTT. Full variable domain (rest looked up from reference TRBV5-4 and TRBJ1-1): ETGVTQSPTHLIKTRGQQVTLRCSSQSGHNTVSWYQQALGQGPQFIFQYYREEENGRGNFPPRFSGLQFPNYSSELNVNALELDDSALYLCASSPYRNTEAFFGQGTRLTVV.

The chain carries TRBV19 and TRBJ2-1; 7 bases are shared with TRBD1. Germline-derived CDR1 and CDR2 are LNHDA and SQIVND (reference sequence). V trimming: 4 bases; J trimming: 0 bases; junction bases outside the gene matches: 12. The CDR3 has 18 amino acids. CDR3: CASSKFGTAYSSYNEQFF. The CDR3 DNA is TGTGCCAGTAGTAAGTTCGGGACAGCATACAGCTCCTACAATGAGCAGTTCTTC. The full variable domain, completed using reference TRBV19 and TRBJ2-1, is DGGITQSPKYLFRKEGQNVTLSCEQNLNHDAMYWYRQDPGQGLRLIYYSQIVNDFQKGDIAEGYSVSREKKESFPLTVTSAQKNPTAFYLCASSKFGTAYSSYNEQFFGPGTRLTVL.

This clone was picked up a small number of times. The CDR3 DNA reads TGTGCCAGCAGTTACCTCACTGAAGCTTTCTTT. It encodes CASSYLTEAFF. The V call is TRBV6-5, the J call TRBJ1-1; D not certain. CDR1 is MNHEY, CDR2 SVGAGI, per germline. The CDR3 covers 11 residues. Trimming shortened V by 2 bases and J by 4 bases, and 2 bases separated the two germline ends.

The chain combines TRBV7-9 with TRBJ2-4; 10 bases align to TRBD2. Trimming took 5 bases from V and 5 from J; bases not matched to a gene: 3. Germline assignment: CDR1 SEHNR and CDR2 FQNEAQ (reference sequence). This CDR3 has 14 amino acids. The CDR3 reads CASSIGLAENIQYF. CDR3 nucleotides: TGTGCCAGCAGCATCGGACTAGCGGAAAACATTCAGTACTTC.

V gene TRBV5-4 combines with J gene TRBJ1-2; 7 nucleotides agree with TRBD1. This CDR3 spans 15 amino acids. V lost 2 bases, J lost 5 bases, and 9 bases stayed unmatched. Germline loops: CDR1 SGHNT, CDR2 YYREEE (reference sequence). The CDR3 spells CASSLEGATGYGYTF. CDR3 in DNA: TGTGCCAGCAGCTTAGAGGGGGCGACAGGGTATGGCTACACCTTC.

The V call is TRBV7-2, the J call TRBJ2-1, with a possible D match to TRBD1 (6 bases). Deletions cut 2 bases from V and 6 bases from J, with 11 bases between. The CDR3 covers 14 residues. Germline V gene lookup returns CDR1 SGHTA and CDR2 FQGNSA. The CDR3 sequence: CASSLRRGGNEQFF. CDR3 in DNA: TGTGCCAGCAGCTTAAGGAGAGGGGGCAATGAGCAGTTCTTC.

This clone has only one observation. The rearrangement joins TRBV18 to TRBJ2-2, with 11 bases aligning to TRBD2. The CDR3 loop spans 15 amino acids. V dropped 7 bases and J dropped 6; count of bases not matched to a gene: 7. Germline values: CDR1 KGHSH, CDR2 LQKENI. The CDR3 sequence is CASLLAGVAAGELFF. The CDR3 region has the DNA TGTGCCAGCTTACTAGCGGGAGTAGCCGCCGGGGAGCTGTTTTTT.

Concerning this clone itself: Distinct nucleotide sequences in the sample also encode this CDR3. The V gene is TRBV30, the J gene TRBJ1-3, with D unclear. CDR3 size: 13 residues. Germline CDR1 reads GTSNPN; CDR2 reads SVGIG (reference sequence). Trimming shortened V by 1 base and J by 1 base, and 5 bases separated the two germline ends. CDR3 nucleotides: TGTGCCTGGAGTGGAGGGTCTGGAAACACCATATATTTT. Residues: CAWSGGSGNTIYF.

The chain links TRBV2 to TRBJ1-4; 7 bases line up with TRBD1. Losses at the gene ends were 6 bases for V and 7 bases for J; bases not matched to a gene: 11. CDR1 and CDR2 (germline): SNHLY, FYNNEI. The CDR3 is 15 amino acids. The CDR3 DNA reads TGTGCCAGCAGCCGTACAGGGGCGGCCGGTGAAAAACTGTTTTTT. Protein sequence: CASSRTGAAGEKLFF.